A single sample is the source of the 13 T cell receptor beta chains below, sequenced in a study of blood T cell repertoires in COVID-19. Some clones are missing from TCRdb's copy, which holds only in-frame ones; the method was immunoSEQ multiplex PCR. The data hold approximately 200,000 clones, with around nine tenths observed a single time. The specimen was peripheral blood. The receptors derive from a man between 60 and 70 years old who had recovered from COVID-19.

V gene TRBV9 combines with J gene TRBJ2-3, with 8 bases identical to TRBD1. V gave up 4 bases and J gave up 3 bases; unmatched junction bases: 7. Germline V gene lookup returns CDR1 SGDLS and CDR2 YYNGEE. The CDR3 is made up of 15 amino acids. The CDR3 reads CASSPYTGGTDTQYF. The CDR3 DNA is TGTGCCAGCAGCCCGTACACAGGGGGAACAGATACGCAGTATTTT.

The chain employs TRBV5-1 and TRBJ1-1; 10 bases are a match to TRBD1. Germline V gene data show CDR1 as SGHRS and CDR2 as YFSETQ. This CDR3 region has 15 residues. Trimming removed 4 bases from V and 4 bases from J; junction bases left unmatched: 7. CDR3 DNA sequence: TGCGCCAGCAGCGGGGATTGGACAGGGGGCACTGAAGCTTTCTTT. Protein product: CASSGDWTGGTEAFF.

The V gene is TRBV9, the J gene TRBJ2-1; 10 bases fit TRBD2. V shed 7 bases and J 4 bases; nucleotides not matched to a gene: 8. CDR1 and CDR2 from the germline V gene are SGDLS and YYNGEE. The CDR3 consists of 15 residues. The CDR3, as DNA: TGTGCCAGCGGACCTAGACTAGCGGGTTACAATGAGCAGTTCTTC. It is translated as CASGPRLAGYNEQFF.

The gene calls are TRBV6-5 and TRBJ1-5, with TRBD1 matching 8 bases. Germline V lookup: CDR1 MNHEY, CDR2 SVGAGI. CDR3 length: 15 residues. With V trimmed by 8 bases and J by 4 bases, 10 bases remained unmatched. The CDR3 spells CASLYGQGSNQPQHF. As DNA, the CDR3 is TGTGCCAGCCTGTACGGACAGGGCTCAAATCAGCCCCAGCATTTT.

Only one count was recorded for this clone. CDR3 in amino acids: CASSYSTGYEKLFF. CDR3 nucleotides: TGTGCCAGCAGTTACTCGACGGGTTACGAAAAACTGTTTTTT. The chain has TRBV6-6 and TRBJ1-4; D gene ambiguous. The CDR3 is made up of 14 amino acids. Germline V lookup: CDR1 MNHNY, CDR2 SVGAGI (reference sequence). V lost 0 bases and J lost 8, with 10 bases in between.

The J gene is TRBJ1-4, the V gene TRBV7-9; 7 bases are shared with TRBD1. V lost 5 bases and J lost 6; bases outside the gene matches: 6. This CDR3 spans 14 amino acids. CDR1 is SEHNR and CDR2 is FQNEAQ in the germline V gene (reference sequence). The CDR3 loop reads CASSPQGYDEKLFF. The CDR3 DNA is TGTGCCAGCAGCCCACAGGGGTACGATGAAAAACTGTTTTTT.

The rearrangement links TRBV25-1 to TRBJ1-1, with 8 bases lining up with TRBD1. Losses at the gene ends were 6 bases for V and 5 bases for J; bases not matched to a gene: 8. Germline CDR1 is MGHDK and CDR2 is SYGVNS. CDR3 size: 14 residues. The CDR3 DNA sequence: TGTGCCAGCAGGGCGACAGGGGCGCAAACTGAAGCTTTCTTT. This translates into CASRATGAQTEAFF.

This clone came up once. The chain couples TRBV7-2 to TRBJ2-7; 10 bases align to TRBD1. The V segment lost 1 base and the J segment 5 bases; nucleotides outside the gene matches: 8. The V gene's germline CDR1 is SGHTA and CDR2 FQGNSA. This CDR3 is 16 amino acids long. CDR3 sequence (DNA): TGTGCCAGCAGCTTAGGGTTGTGGACAGGGGGGGACGAGCAGTACTTC. Its protein is CASSLGLWTGGDEQYF.

V is TRBV5-1 and J is TRBJ2-7; 9 bases fit TRBD1. V trimming: 0 bases; J trimming: 2 bases; junction bases outside the gene matches: 3. The CDR3 length is 15 residues. The germline gives CDR1 SGHRS, CDR2 YFSETQ. CDR3 loop: CASSLGGTGTYEQYF. In nucleotides, the CDR3 is TGCGCCAGCAGCTTGGGGGGGACAGGGACCTACGAGCAGTACTTC.

V is TRBV7-9 and J is TRBJ1-1, with 8 bases that match TRBD1. Germline V CDR1 and CDR2: SEHNR, FQNEAQ (reference sequence). With 8 bases clipped from V and 4 bases from J, the junction kept 12 bases outside the gene matches. The CDR3 runs 15 residues. CDR3 residues: CASGVQGGVSTEAFF. CDR3 DNA: TGTGCCAGCGGGGTACAGGGGGGTGTGAGCACTGAAGCTTTCTTT.

The chain combines TRBV19 with TRBJ2-1; TRBD1 matches at 9 bases. There are 14 residues in the CDR3. J lost 4 bases, V lost 5 bases, and 3 bases had no gene match. Germline CDR1 LNHDA, CDR2 SQIVND (reference sequence). The CDR3 reads CASSRTGDYNEQFF. DNA for the CDR3: TGTGCCAGTAGTCGGACAGGGGATTACAATGAGCAGTTCTTC.

This chain uses TRBV5-5 with TRBJ1-1, with 8 bases that match TRBD1. CDR1 is SGHKS and CDR2 is YYEKEE in the germline V gene (reference sequence). J was trimmed by 2 bases and V by 4 bases; bases with no gene match: 7. This CDR3 has 15 residues. CDR3 bases: TGTGCCAGCAGCCCCAGGACAGGGCAAAACACTGAAGCTTTCTTT. Translating it yields CASSPRTGQNTEAFF. Full variable domain (missing parts from reference TRBV5-5 and TRBJ1-1): DAGVTQSPTHLIKTRGQQVTLRCSPISGHKSVSWYQQVLGQGPQFIFQYYEKEERGRGNFPDRFSARQFPNYSSELNVNALLLGDSALYLCASSPRTGQNTEAFFGQGTRLTVV.

The V gene is TRBV7-2, the J gene TRBJ2-3; TRBD2 matches at 10 bases. V lost 5 bases and J lost 5; bases outside the gene matches: 10. Germline V CDR1 and CDR2: SGHTA, FQGNSA. This CDR3 has 16 amino acids. CDR3 loop: CASSPSLAGAIDTQYF. The DNA for the CDR3 is TGTGCCAGCAGCCCCAGTCTAGCGGGAGCGATAGATACGCAGTATTTT. The complete variable domain, with remaining parts taken from reference TRBV7-2 and TRBJ2-3, reads GAGVSQSPSNKVTEKGKDVELRCDPISGHTALYWYRQSLGQGLEFLIYFQGNSAPDKSGLPSDRFSAERTGGSVSTLTIQRTQQEDSAVYLCASSPSLAGAIDTQYFGPGTRLTVL.